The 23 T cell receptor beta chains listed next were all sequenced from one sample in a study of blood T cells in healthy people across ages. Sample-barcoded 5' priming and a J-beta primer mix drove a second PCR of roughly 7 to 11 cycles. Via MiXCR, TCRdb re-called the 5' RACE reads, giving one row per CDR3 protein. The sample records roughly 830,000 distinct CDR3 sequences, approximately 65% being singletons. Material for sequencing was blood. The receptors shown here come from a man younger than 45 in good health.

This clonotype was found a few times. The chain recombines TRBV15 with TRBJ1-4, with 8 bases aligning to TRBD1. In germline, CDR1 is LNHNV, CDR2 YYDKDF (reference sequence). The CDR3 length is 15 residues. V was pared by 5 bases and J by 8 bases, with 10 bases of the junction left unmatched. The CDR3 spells CATSLGTGKEEKLFF. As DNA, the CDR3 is TGTGCCACCAGCCTCGGGACAGGCAAAGAAGAAAAACTGTTTTTT.

CDR3 DNA sequence: TGCAGTGCTAGAGATACGGGGGTAGTCTATGGCTACACCTTC. It encodes CSARDTGVVYGYTF. The chain recombines TRBV20-1 with TRBJ1-2; the D gene is possibly TRBD1 (5 bases). Trimming pared 0 bases from V and 4 bases from J, leaving 12 bases between. Germline values: CDR1 DFQATT, CDR2 SNEGSKA (reference sequence). This CDR3 has 14 amino acids.

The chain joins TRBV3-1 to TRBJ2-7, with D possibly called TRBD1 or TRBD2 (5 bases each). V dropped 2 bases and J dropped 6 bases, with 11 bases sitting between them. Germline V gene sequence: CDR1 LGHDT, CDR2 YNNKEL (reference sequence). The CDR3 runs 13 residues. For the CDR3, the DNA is TGTGCCAGCAGCCAAACCGGGACCGGCGAGCAGTACTTC. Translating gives CASSQTGTGEQYF.

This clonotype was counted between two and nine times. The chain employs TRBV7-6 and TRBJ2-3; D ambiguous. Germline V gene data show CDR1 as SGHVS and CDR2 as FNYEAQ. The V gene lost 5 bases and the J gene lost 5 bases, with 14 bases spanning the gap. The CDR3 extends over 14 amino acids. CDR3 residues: CASSLVTLGDTQYF. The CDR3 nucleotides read TGTGCCAGCAGCCTTGTTACGCTCGGAGATACGCAGTATTTT.

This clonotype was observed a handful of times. This CDR3 is CASSLGGGGSPLHF. The CDR3 region has the DNA TGTGCCAGCAGCCTGGGAGGAGGTGGTTCACCCCTCCACTTT. This chain uses TRBV13 with TRBJ1-6; D uncertain. The CDR3 consists of 14 residues. V shed 5 bases and J shed 9 bases, with 14 bases lying between them. Germline V gene sequence: CDR1 PRHDT, CDR2 FYEKMQ (reference sequence). The complete variable domain, with remaining parts taken from reference TRBV13 and TRBJ1-6, reads AAGVIQSPRHLIKEKRETATLKCYPIPRHDTVYWYQQGPGQDPQFLISFYEKMQSDKGSIPDRFSAQQFSDYHSELNMSSLELGDSALYFCASSLGGGGSPLHFGNGTRLTVT.

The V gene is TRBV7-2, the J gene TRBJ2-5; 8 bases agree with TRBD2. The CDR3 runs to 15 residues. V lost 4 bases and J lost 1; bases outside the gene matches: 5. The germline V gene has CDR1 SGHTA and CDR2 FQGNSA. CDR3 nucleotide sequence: TGTGCCAGCAGCTCCAGCGGGGGCTCCCAAGAGACCCAGTACTTC. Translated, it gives CASSSSGGSQETQYF.

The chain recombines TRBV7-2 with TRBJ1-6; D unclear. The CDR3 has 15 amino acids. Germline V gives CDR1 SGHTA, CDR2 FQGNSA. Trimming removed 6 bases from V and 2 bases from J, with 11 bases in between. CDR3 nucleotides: TGTGCCAGCAGATCGGTCACACCCTATAATTCACCCCTCCACTTT. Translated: CASRSVTPYNSPLHF.

The CDR3 DNA follows: TGCAGCGTGGAAACCCGGGACAGCCCTAACTATGGCTACACCTTC. This gives the protein CSVETRDSPNYGYTF. The gene calls are TRBV29-1 and TRBJ1-2, with 7 positions matching TRBD1. Germline CDR1 SQVTM, CDR2 ANQGSEA. The CDR3 length is 15 residues. V lost 6 bases, J lost 0 bases, and 10 bases stayed unmatched.

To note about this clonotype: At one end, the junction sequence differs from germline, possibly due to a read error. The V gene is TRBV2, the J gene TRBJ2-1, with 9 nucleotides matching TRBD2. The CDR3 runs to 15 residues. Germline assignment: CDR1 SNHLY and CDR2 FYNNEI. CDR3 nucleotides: TGTGCCAGCAGAGAAGCGGGGGGCCATTACAATGAGCAGTTCTTC. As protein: CASREAGGHYNEQFF.

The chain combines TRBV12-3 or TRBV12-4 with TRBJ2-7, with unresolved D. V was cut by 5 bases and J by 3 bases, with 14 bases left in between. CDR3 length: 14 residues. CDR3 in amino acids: CASSVAVSLYEQYF. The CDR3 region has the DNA TGTGCCAGCAGTGTTGCTGTCAGTCTCTACGAGCAGTACTTC.

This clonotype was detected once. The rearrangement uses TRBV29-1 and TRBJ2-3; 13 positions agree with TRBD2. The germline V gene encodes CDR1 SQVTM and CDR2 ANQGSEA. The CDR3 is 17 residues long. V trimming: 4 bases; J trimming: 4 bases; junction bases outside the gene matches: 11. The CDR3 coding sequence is TGCAGCGTTGGGCCCCTTACTAGCGGGGGGGCCCCAGATACGCAGTATTTT. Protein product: CSVGPLTSGGAPDTQYF.

The CDR3 here is CASSVRAGPQGETQYF. DNA for the CDR3: TGTGCCAGCAGTGTTAGAGCGGGACCACAGGGAGAGACCCAGTACTTC. J is TRBJ2-7 and V is TRBV2; maybe TRBD2 (7 bases). Near its end, the DNA agrees better with TRBJ2-5, so the J call may be wrong. This CDR3 contains 16 residues. Germline V gene sequence: CDR1 SNHLY, CDR2 FYNNEI.

As DNA, the CDR3 is TGCAGTGCCCAGTACGGCTACGAGCAGTACTTC. Translating gives CSAQYGYEQYF. The chain combines TRBV20-1 with TRBJ2-1; D is ambiguous. TRBJ2-7 matches the DNA end more closely, so the J call is doubtful. CDR1 is DFQATT and CDR2 is SNEGSKA in the germline V gene (reference sequence). This CDR3 contains 11 residues.

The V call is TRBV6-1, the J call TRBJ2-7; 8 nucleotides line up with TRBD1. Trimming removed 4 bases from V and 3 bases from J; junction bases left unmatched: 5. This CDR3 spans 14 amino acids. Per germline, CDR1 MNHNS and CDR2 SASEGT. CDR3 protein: CASSASQGGYEQYF. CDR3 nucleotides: TGTGCCAGCAGTGCTTCACAGGGGGGCTACGAGCAGTACTTC.

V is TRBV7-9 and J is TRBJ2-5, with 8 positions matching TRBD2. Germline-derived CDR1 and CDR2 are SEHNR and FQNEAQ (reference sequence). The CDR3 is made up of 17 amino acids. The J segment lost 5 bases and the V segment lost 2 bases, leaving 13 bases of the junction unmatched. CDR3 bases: TGTGCCAGCAGCTTAATCCCCCGGGGGGGCCCGGAGGAGACCCAGTACTTC. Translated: CASSLIPRGGPEETQYF.

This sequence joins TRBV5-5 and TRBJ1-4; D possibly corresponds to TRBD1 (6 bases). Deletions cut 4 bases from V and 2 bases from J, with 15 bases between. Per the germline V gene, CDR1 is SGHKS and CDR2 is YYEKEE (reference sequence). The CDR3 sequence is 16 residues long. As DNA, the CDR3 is TGTGCCAGCAGCCTAACAGTGGGGGCTACTAATGAAAAACTGTTTTTT. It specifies CASSLTVGATNEKLFF.

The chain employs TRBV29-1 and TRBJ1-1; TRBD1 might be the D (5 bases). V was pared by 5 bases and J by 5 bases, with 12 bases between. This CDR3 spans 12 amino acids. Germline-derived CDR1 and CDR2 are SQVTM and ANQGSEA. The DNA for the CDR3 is TGCAGCGTTTCGGGACTGATGACTGAAGCTTTCTTT. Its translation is CSVSGLMTEAFF.

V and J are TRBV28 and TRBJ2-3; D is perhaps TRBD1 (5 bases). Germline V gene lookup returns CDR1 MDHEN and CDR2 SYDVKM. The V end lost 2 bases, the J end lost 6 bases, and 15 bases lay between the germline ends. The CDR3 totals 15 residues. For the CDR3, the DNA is TGTGCCAGCAGTTTAAGGGGTTTTCTAGGGGATACGCAGTATTTT. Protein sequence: CASSLRGFLGDTQYF.

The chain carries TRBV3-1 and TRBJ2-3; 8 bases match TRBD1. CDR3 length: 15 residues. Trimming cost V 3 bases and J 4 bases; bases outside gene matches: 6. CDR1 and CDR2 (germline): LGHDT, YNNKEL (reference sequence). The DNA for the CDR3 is TGTGCCAGCAGCCATGCAGGGGGCGCGGCAGATACGCAGTATTTT. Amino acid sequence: CASSHAGGAADTQYF.

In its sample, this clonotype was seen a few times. The CDR3 region is CSAYGYTF. The CDR3 nucleotides are TGCAGCGCCTATGGCTACACCTTC. This chain joins TRBV29-1 and TRBJ1-2; no reliable D call. The germline gives CDR1 SQVTM, CDR2 ANQGSEA. The CDR3 runs to 8 residues. Between the trimmed V and J ends, which lost 7 bases and 4 bases, there was a span of 1 base.

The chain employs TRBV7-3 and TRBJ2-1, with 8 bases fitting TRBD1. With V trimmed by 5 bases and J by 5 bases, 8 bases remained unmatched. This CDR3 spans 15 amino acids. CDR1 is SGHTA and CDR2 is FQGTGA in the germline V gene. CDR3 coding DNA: TGTGCCAGCAGCCCCCTGGGACAGGTAAACAATGAGCAGTTCTTC. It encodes CASSPLGQVNNEQFF.

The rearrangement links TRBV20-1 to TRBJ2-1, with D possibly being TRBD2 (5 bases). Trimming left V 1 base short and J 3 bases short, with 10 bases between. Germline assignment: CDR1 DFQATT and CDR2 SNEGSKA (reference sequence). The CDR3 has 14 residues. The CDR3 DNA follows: TGCAGTGCTAGAGCGACTACCTACTACAATGAGCAGTTCTTC. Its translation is CSARATTYYNEQFF.

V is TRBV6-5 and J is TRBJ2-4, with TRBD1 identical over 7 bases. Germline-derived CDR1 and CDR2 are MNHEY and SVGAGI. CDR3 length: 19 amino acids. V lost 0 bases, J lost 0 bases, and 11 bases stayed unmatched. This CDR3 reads CASSYSLGRGNLAKNIQYF. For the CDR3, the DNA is TGTGCCAGCAGTTACTCTTTGGGCAGGGGGAATCTAGCCAAAAACATTCAGTACTTC.